Presented here are 31 T cell receptor beta chains from one specimen sequenced in a study of T cell changes during pregnancy in multiple sclerosis. Sequencing used immunoSEQ multiplex PCR; TCRdb keeps in-frame clones, though not all of them. The table records about 87,000 clones, 93% of them present only once. Sequencing used peripheral blood, obtained in the third trimester of pregnancy. All receptors derive from a female donor in good health, enrolled as a control in a pregnancy study.

This sequence joins TRBV6-6 and TRBJ1-2; TRBD1 is a possible D gene (5 bases). Germline CDR1 MNHNY, CDR2 SVGAGI (reference sequence). V was clipped by 7 bases and J by 4 bases, with 16 bases between them. The CDR3 runs 14 residues. DNA of the CDR3: TGTGCCAGCACCTACGGGGCGGGGGGCTATGGCTACACCTTC. This encodes CASTYGAGGYGYTF.

CDR3 sequence: CASSNLWTSREDEQFF. As DNA, the CDR3 is TGTGCCAGCAGTAACTTATGGACTAGCCGGGAGGATGAGCAGTTCTTC. The rearrangement joins TRBV28 to TRBJ2-1; 8 bases line up with TRBD2. The CDR3 length is 16 residues. CDR1 is MDHEN, CDR2 SYDVKM, per germline. V lost 5 bases to trimming and J lost 8 bases; unmatched junction nucleotides: 14.

This clone was seen once. The rearrangement joins TRBV5-1 to TRBJ1-1; 8 bases agree with TRBD1. V gave up 2 bases and J gave up 4 bases; unmatched junction bases: 7. This CDR3 spans 15 amino acids. Germline V CDR1 and CDR2: SGHRS, YFSETQ. CDR3 in DNA: TGCGCCAGCAGCTTTCAGGGGGCCTTGAGCACTGAAGCTTTCTTT. Translated, it gives CASSFQGALSTEAFF.

This chain uses TRBV29-1 with TRBJ2-1, with 7 bases fitting TRBD1. The CDR3 runs 14 residues. Germline CDR1 reads SQVTM; CDR2 reads ANQGSEA. V gave up 4 bases and J gave up 7 bases; unmatched junction bases: 10. CDR3: CSVVRGGAYNEQFF. The CDR3 DNA reads TGCAGCGTTGTTAGAGGGGGCGCGTATAATGAGCAGTTCTTC.

V is TRBV19 and J is TRBJ1-5; D unresolved. This CDR3 is 12 amino acids long. CDR1 and CDR2 (germline): LNHDA, SQIVND (reference sequence). Trimming removed 6 bases from V and 8 bases from J, with 11 bases in between. CDR3 sequence reads: CASSPPGKPQHF. Written as DNA, the CDR3 is TGTGCCAGTAGCCCCCCGGGAAAGCCCCAGCATTTT.

The V and J genes are TRBV15 and TRBJ2-7; D possibly corresponds to TRBD1 (6 bases). The germline V and J ends were trimmed by 0 bases and 3 bases, with 15 bases remaining between them. CDR3 length equals 16 residues. Germline V gene sequence: CDR1 LNHNV, CDR2 YYDKDF (reference sequence). CDR3 sequence: CATSRDDYRVGYEQYF. In nucleotides, the CDR3 is TGTGCCACCAGCAGAGATGACTACAGGGTCGGCTACGAGCAGTACTTC.

The rearrangement links TRBV30 to TRBJ2-4; 7 bases map to TRBD1. Germline loops: CDR1 GTSNPN, CDR2 SVGIG (reference sequence). V lost 3 bases, J lost 0 bases, and 17 bases stayed unmatched. This CDR3 has 19 amino acids. The CDR3 here is CAWRWCPGQTLLAKNIQYF. In DNA, the CDR3 is TGTGCCTGGAGATGGTGCCCGGGACAGACACTCTTAGCCAAAAACATTCAGTACTTC.

J is TRBJ2-5 and V is TRBV15, with 11 nucleotides matching TRBD2. With 11 bases clipped from V and 5 bases from J, the junction kept 7 bases outside the gene matches. This CDR3 has 13 amino acids. CDR1 and CDR2 from the germline V gene are LNHNV and YYDKDF (reference sequence). Here the CDR3 reads CASSGRNRETQYF. DNA for the CDR3: TGTGCCTCTAGCGGGAGGAATCGGGAGACCCAGTACTTC. Looking up the rest from reference TRBV15 and TRBJ2-5 gives the full variable domain: DAMVIQNPRYQVTQFGKPVTLSCSQTLNHNVMYWYQQKSSQAPKLLFHYYDKDFNNEADTPDNFQSRRPNTSFCFLDIRSPGLGDTAMYLCASSGRNRETQYFGPGTRLLVL.

V usage is TRBV5-1 and J usage is TRBJ2-7, with TRBD1 matching 9 bases. The CDR3 is 13 amino acids. The germline CDR1 and CDR2 sequences are SGHRS and YFSETQ. After removal of 4 bases from V and 7 bases from J, the junction contained 6 bases not matched to a gene. The CDR3 DNA reads as TGCGCCAGCAGCCCGGACAGGGGAAATGAGCAGTACTTC. The encoded protein is CASSPDRGNEQYF.

The chain is built from TRBV29-1 and TRBJ1-1; TRBD1 agrees at 7 bases. V gave up 1 base and J gave up 5 bases; unmatched junction bases: 13. The CDR3 runs 16 residues. Germline lookup yields CDR1 SQVTM and CDR2 ANQGSEA. In DNA form, the CDR3 reads TGCAGCGTTGAAGCGAAAATGACAGGGATGGGGACTGAAGCTTTCTTT. It codes for CSVEAKMTGMGTEAFF.

This chain joins TRBV5-1 and TRBJ1-1; TRBD1 is a possible D gene (5 bases). The CDR3 loop spans 14 amino acids. Germline-derived CDR1 and CDR2 are SGHRS and YFSETQ. V was trimmed by 1 base and J by 10 bases, leaving 17 bases between them. The DNA for the CDR3 is TGCGCCAGCAGCTTGTGGGGCGGGAATAGCGGAGCTTTCTTT. Translating gives CASSLWGGNSGAFF. Looking up the rest from reference TRBV5-1 and TRBJ1-1 gives the full variable domain: KAGVTQTPRYLIKTRGQQVTLSCSPISGHRSVSWYQQTPGQGLQFLFEYFSETQRNKGNFPGRFSGRQFSNSRSEMNVSTLELGDSALYLCASSLWGGNSGAFFGQGTRLTVV.

This chain links TRBV5-4 with TRBJ2-1; TRBD2 agrees at 9 bases. This CDR3 has 15 amino acids. V trimming: 4 bases; J trimming: 11 bases; junction bases outside the gene matches: 13. The germline V gene has CDR1 SGHNT and CDR2 YYREEE (reference sequence). CDR3 DNA sequence: TGTGCCAGCAGCCCTGATAGCGGGAGTGGGGATAAGCAGTTCTTC. Amino acids: CASSPDSGSGDKQFF.

The CDR3 region has the DNA TGCAGCGTTGCTCAGGGGCTGGCCTACAATGAGCAGTTCTTC. This gives the protein CSVAQGLAYNEQFF. V gene TRBV29-1 combines with J gene TRBJ2-1, with D possibly matching TRBD1 (6 bases). V dropped 4 bases and J dropped 2 bases, with 12 bases sitting between them. The CDR3 is made up of 14 amino acids. Per germline, CDR1 SQVTM and CDR2 ANQGSEA.

V gene TRBV18 combines with J gene TRBJ2-1, with 9 bases aligning to TRBD1. The germline gives CDR1 KGHSH, CDR2 LQKENI. The CDR3 is made up of 15 amino acids. The ends lost 3 bases at V and 5 bases at J; junction bases unmatched: 5. The CDR3: CASSPPGQGHNEQFF. Written as DNA, the CDR3 is TGTGCCAGCTCACCCCCGGGACAGGGACACAATGAGCAGTTCTTC.

The chain employs TRBV7-9 and TRBJ2-5, with D tentatively TRBD1 (6 bases). CDR1 and CDR2 (germline): SEHNR, FQNEAQ (reference sequence). This CDR3 comprises 16 residues. V lost 5 bases, J lost 3 bases, and 19 bases lay in between. The DNA for the CDR3 is TGTGCCAGCAGCCCCCGGCTTGGGACACTTAAAGAGACCCAGTACTTC. Its translation is CASSPRLGTLKETQYF. Full variable domain (remainder filled in from reference TRBV7-9 and TRBJ2-5): DTGVSQNPRHKITKRGQNVTFRCDPISEHNRLYWYRQTLGQGPEFLTYFQNEAQLEKSRLLSDRFSAERPKGSFSTLEIQRTEQGDSAMYLCASSPRLGTLKETQYFGPGTRLLVL.

This chain connects TRBV27 to TRBJ2-7; weak D call: TRBD1 (5 bases). There are 14 residues in the CDR3. Germline lookup yields CDR1 MNHEY and CDR2 SMNVEV (reference sequence). Deletions cut 6 bases from V and 4 bases from J, with 16 bases between. The CDR3 coding sequence is TGTGCCAGCAGGAAACAGGTGAGATATTACGAGCAGTACTTC. Its translation is CASRKQVRYYEQYF.

CDR3 sequence reads: CASSLLGGKIEKLFF. Written as DNA, the CDR3 is TGTGCCAGCAGCTTACTTGGGGGGAAAATTGAAAAACTGTTTTTT. The chain joins TRBV7-2 to TRBJ1-4; possible D gene TRBD1, 5 bases. This CDR3 is 15 amino acids long. V was clipped by 2 bases and J by 7 bases, with 14 bases between them. Germline V lookup: CDR1 SGHTA, CDR2 FQGNSA. The variable domain in full, with the rest retrieved from reference TRBV7-2 and TRBJ1-4, is GAGVSQSPSNKVTEKGKDVELRCDPISGHTALYWYRQSLGQGLEFLIYFQGNSAPDKSGLPSDRFSAERTGGSVSTLTIQRTQQEDSAVYLCASSLLGGKIEKLFFGSGTQLSVL.

V gene TRBV4-1 combines with J gene TRBJ2-1; D uncertain. Trimming stripped 1 base from V and 3 bases from J, with 10 bases between. The germline gives CDR1 MGHRA, CDR2 YSYEKL. The CDR3 is made up of 15 amino acids. The CDR3 here is CASSQAVNFYNEQFF. CDR3 DNA: TGCGCCAGCAGCCAAGCTGTCAACTTCTACAATGAGCAGTTCTTC.

The chain links TRBV7-9 to TRBJ1-1; 7 bases match TRBD1. Unmatched junction bases numbered 3, after V lost 5 bases and J lost 0 bases. Germline V gene lookup returns CDR1 SEHNR and CDR2 FQNEAQ (reference sequence). The CDR3 totals 14 residues. The CDR3 loop is CASSHGTVNTEAFF. Written as DNA, the CDR3 is TGTGCCAGCAGCCACGGGACAGTGAACACTGAAGCTTTCTTT.

V usage is TRBV19 and J usage is TRBJ2-7; weak D call: TRBD2 (5 bases). Germline V gene sequence: CDR1 LNHDA, CDR2 SQIVND (reference sequence). The CDR3 spans 14 residues. Trimming removed 2 bases at V and 3 bases at J, with 11 bases between. The CDR3 DNA reads as TGTGCCAGTAGTATACAGAGAGGGAACTACGAGCAGTACTTC. This codes for CASSIQRGNYEQYF.

The chain carries TRBV7-9 and TRBJ2-5; 9 nucleotides line up with TRBD1. The CDR3 spans 17 residues. From germline, CDR1 is SEHNR and CDR2 FQNEAQ (reference sequence). V shed 3 bases, J shed 3 bases, and the junction held 11 bases outside the gene matches. CDR3 sequence reads: CASSLGTGWTSEETQYF. The CDR3 nucleotides read TGTGCCAGCAGCTTGGGGACAGGGTGGACTTCCGAAGAGACCCAGTACTTC.

J is TRBJ2-5 and V is TRBV5-1, with a possible D match to TRBD2 (6 bases). Between the trimmed V and J ends, which lost 4 bases and 1 base, there was a span of 14 bases. CDR3 size: 15 residues. Per the germline V gene, CDR1 is SGHRS and CDR2 is YFSETQ. The CDR3 sequence is CASSPGRGGQETQYF. DNA of the CDR3: TGCGCCAGCAGCCCAGGGCGGGGAGGCCAAGAGACCCAGTACTTC. Combining the CDR3 with reference TRBV5-1 and TRBJ2-5 gives the whole variable domain KAGVTQTPRYLIKTRGQQVTLSCSPISGHRSVSWYQQTPGQGLQFLFEYFSETQRNKGNFPGRFSGRQFSNSRSEMNVSTLELGDSALYLCASSPGRGGQETQYFGPGTRLLVL.

J is TRBJ1-2 and V is TRBV5-6; 7 bases are shared with TRBD1. Germline-derived CDR1 and CDR2 are SGHDT and YYEEEE. J gave up 8 bases and V 4 bases, and 8 bases lay outside the gene matches. The CDR3 covers 13 residues. CDR3 in DNA: TGTGCCAGCAGCCCGGGACAGAACACCGGCTACACCTTC. Protein sequence: CASSPGQNTGYTF.

The V call is TRBV7-2, the J call TRBJ2-3; D possibly corresponds to TRBD2 (6 bases). With 5 bases removed from V and 2 bases from J, the gap between germline ends came to 8 bases. The CDR3 is 13 amino acids. Per germline, CDR1 SGHTA and CDR2 FQGNSA. The CDR3 DNA is TGTGCCAGCAGCCGGGACTTCACAGATACGCAGTATTTT. This translates into CASSRDFTDTQYF.

CDR3 residues: CASSSSGRGDNEQFF. The DNA for the CDR3 is TGTGCCAGCAGCTCTAGCGGGAGAGGGGACAATGAGCAGTTCTTC. The rearrangement links TRBV7-2 to TRBJ2-1; 10 bases are shared with TRBD2. Germline V lookup: CDR1 SGHTA, CDR2 FQGNSA. This CDR3 contains 15 residues. V lost 4 bases, J lost 5 bases, and 5 bases stayed unmatched.

In its sample, this clone was seen once. The chain has TRBV2 and TRBJ2-3; D is possibly TRBD1 (6 bases). V gave up 8 bases and J gave up 0 bases, with 12 bases separating them. CDR3 length: 14 amino acids. Germline V gene sequence: CDR1 SNHLY, CDR2 FYNNEI. Written as DNA, the CDR3 is TGTGCCAGCCAACAGGGAGTGAGCACAGATACGCAGTATTTT. It translates to CASQQGVSTDTQYF. Supplemented by reference TRBV2 and TRBJ2-3, the full variable domain reads EPEVTQTPSHQVTQMGQEVILRCVPISNHLYFYWYRQILGQKVEFLVSFYNNEISEKSEIFDDQFSVERPDGSNFTLKIRSTKLEDSAMYFCASQQGVSTDTQYFGPGTRLTVL.

This chain links TRBV6-1 with TRBJ1-2; no reliable D call. This CDR3 spans 16 amino acids. V lost 3 bases and J lost 0, with 14 bases in between. Germline values: CDR1 MNHNS, CDR2 SASEGT. CDR3 coding DNA: TGTGCCAGCAGTGACGGAAAACTACGAGCTAACTATGGCTACACCTTC. This sequence encodes CASSDGKLRANYGYTF.

The rearrangement links TRBV19 to TRBJ1-1; D might be TRBD1 (5 bases). This CDR3 has 14 amino acids. Trimming shortened V by 3 bases and J by 2 bases, and 10 bases separated the two germline ends. CDR1 and CDR2 (germline): LNHDA, SQIVND (reference sequence). This CDR3 reads CASSMWTSNTEAFF. Here the CDR3 DNA reads TGTGCCAGTAGTATGTGGACATCCAACACTGAAGCTTTCTTT.

The CDR3 spells CSVEPGVGDTQYF. CDR3 nucleotide sequence: TGCAGCGTTGAGCCAGGGGTGGGAGATACGCAGTATTTT. The genes are TRBV29-1 and TRBJ2-3; tentatively, D is TRBD1 (6 bases). The V end lost 3 bases, the J end lost 5 bases, and 12 bases lay between the germline ends. CDR3 length: 13 residues. Germline CDR1 reads SQVTM; CDR2 reads ANQGSEA.

The genes are TRBV28 and TRBJ2-3; TRBD1 is a possible D gene (6 bases). The CDR3 spans 13 residues. CDR1 is MDHEN, CDR2 SYDVKM, per germline. V lost 7 bases, J lost 2 bases, and 10 bases lay in between. The CDR3, as DNA: TGTGCCAGCACCACAGGGACCACAGATACGCAGTATTTT. Translated, it gives CASTTGTTDTQYF.

V is TRBV5-6 and J is TRBJ2-2; no firm D call. There are 17 residues in the CDR3. Germline CDR1 reads SGHDT; CDR2 reads YYEEEE. V gave up 0 bases and J gave up 0 bases, with 12 bases separating them. The CDR3 DNA follows: TGTGCCAGCAGCTTGGCGAGGAAGCTCTCGAACACCGGGGAGCTGTTTTTT. The encoded protein is CASSLARKLSNTGELFF.